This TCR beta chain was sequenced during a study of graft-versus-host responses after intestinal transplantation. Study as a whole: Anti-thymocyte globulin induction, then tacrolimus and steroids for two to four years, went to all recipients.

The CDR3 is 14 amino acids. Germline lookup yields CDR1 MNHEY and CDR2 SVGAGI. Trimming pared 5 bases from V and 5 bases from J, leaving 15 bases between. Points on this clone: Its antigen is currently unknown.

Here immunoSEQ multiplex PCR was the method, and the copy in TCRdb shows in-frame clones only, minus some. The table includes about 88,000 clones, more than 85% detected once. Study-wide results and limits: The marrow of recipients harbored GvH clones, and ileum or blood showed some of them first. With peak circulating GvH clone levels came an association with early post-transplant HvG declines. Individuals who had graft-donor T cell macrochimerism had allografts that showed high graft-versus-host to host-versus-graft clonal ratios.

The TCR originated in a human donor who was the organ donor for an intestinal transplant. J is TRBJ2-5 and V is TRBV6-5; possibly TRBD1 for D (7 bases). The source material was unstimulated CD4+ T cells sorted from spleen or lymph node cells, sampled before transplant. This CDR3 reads CASSHRGGGETQYF. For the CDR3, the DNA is TGTGCCAGCAGTCACAGGGGAGGAGGGGAGACCCAGTACTTC.